These T cell receptor beta chains were read from a single sample in a study of beta chain features in type 1 diabetes. The data were produced by immunoSEQ multiplex PCR, yet TCRdb's version contains in-frame clones alone and is incomplete. This table has 130,000 to 150,000 clones, about 13% appearing once. The sample taken for sequencing was central memory CD4+ T cells from blood. The receptors shown here come from a man between 18 and 35 years old with type 1 diabetes. Both conserved end residues are part of each CDR3. A D gene is named only where the DNA matches it firmly. Size tells how often a clone was seen (once, few, many) or the class of an expanded clone, and some rows leave it out.

clone size: once
D gene: NA
J gene: TRBJ1-2
V gene: TRBV7-2
CDR3 DNA: TGTGCCAGCAGCCGCGGGGGCGCGAGCGGCTACACCTTC
CDR3 protein: CASSRGGASGYTF

clone size: few
D gene: NA
J gene: TRBJ2-3
V gene: TRBV5-4
CDR3 DNA: TGTGCCAGCAGCTTGTATTACCCAGGGGGCACAGATACGCAGTATTTT
CDR3 protein: CASSLYYPGGTDTQYF

clone size: NA
D gene: NA
J gene: TRBJ2-7
V gene: TRBV2
CDR3 DNA: TGTGCCAGTAAAAGCACAGTGACCTACGAGCAGTACTTC
CDR3 protein: CASKSTVTYEQYF

clone size: NA
D gene: TRBD1
J gene: TRBJ1-1
V gene: TRBV18
CDR3 DNA: TGTGCCAGCTCAGCACCGGGACAGAAAGCTTTCTTT
CDR3 protein: CASSAPGQKAFF

clone size: few
D gene: NA
J gene: TRBJ1-2
V gene: TRBV29-1
CDR3 DNA: TGCAGCGTTGACCCTACCGGGGGCAGGGACTTCTATGGCTACACCTTC
CDR3 protein: CSVDPTGGRDFYGYTF

clone size: NA
D gene: TRBD2
J gene: TRBJ2-5
V gene: TRBV18
CDR3 DNA: TGTGCCAGCTCACCCGGACTAGACCAAGAGACCCAGTACTTC
CDR3 protein: CASSPGLDQETQYF

clone size: NA
D gene: NA
J gene: TRBJ1-2
V gene: TRBV9
CDR3 DNA: TGTGCCAGCAGCGTAGAGGCCGGAAACTATGGCTACACCTTC
CDR3 protein: CASSVEAGNYGYTF

clone size: few
D gene: NA
J gene: TRBJ2-7
V gene: TRBV2
CDR3 DNA: TGTGCCAGCAGCCCTCTGGAGCCCTACGAGCAGTACTTC
CDR3 protein: CASSPLEPYEQYF

clone size: NA
D gene: TRBD1
J gene: TRBJ1-5
V gene: TRBV29-1
CDR3 DNA: TGCAGCGTGCGACAGGGGGCAGGCGATCAGCCCCAGCATTTT
CDR3 protein: CSVRQGAGDQPQHF

clone size: few
D gene: NA
J gene: TRBJ2-3
V gene: TRBV13
CDR3 DNA: TGTGCCAGCAGCATCCGCACAGATACGCAGTATTTT
CDR3 protein: CASSIRTDTQYF

clone size: NA
D gene: NA
J gene: TRBJ1-5
V gene: TRBV20-1
CDR3 DNA: TGCAGTGCTAGTGGGGGGCAGCCCCAGCATTTT
CDR3 protein: CSASGGQPQHF